The sequence of this TCR beta chain was determined in a study of shared clonotypes between healthy human individuals. The CDR3 is 14 amino acids. Germline loops: CDR1 WSHSY, CDR2 SAAADI. The V gene end was trimmed by 9 bases and the J gene end by 0 bases; junction bases not matched to a gene: 8. TCRdb keeps only in-frame clones here, not all; method: immunoSEQ multiplex PCR. This repertoire shows fewer than 850,000 clones, less than 80% found once; its top ten account for around 2%. Comments on this clone: Its antigen is currently unknown.

General study points: It was the non-shared clonotypes that had lower generation probabilities than clonotypes shared by all four donors.

V is TRBV10-2 and J is TRBJ2-7; 7 bases line up with TRBD1. Sequenced material: memory CD4+ T cells sorted from blood. Subset specified: CD45RA-negative fraction. This receptor was identified in a woman aged 25 to 39 in good health. CDR3 bases: TGCGCCAGTAAAGGGACAGCAAACTCCTACGAGCAGTACTTC. Encoded protein: CASKGTANSYEQYF.